These 24 T cell receptor beta chains originate from one sample sequenced in a study of T cell repertoires in cytomegalovirus infection. MiXCR, run by TCRdb on the reads, gives a single entry per CDR3 protein. The data show about 490,000 distinct CDR3 sequences, about 11% seen once. The sequencing input was PBMCs. These receptors came from a human donor in good health (CMV status not recorded). Some clones in this sample may be carry-over from other donors' samples.

The CDR3 region has the DNA TGTGCCTGGTCCGGGACAGGATATCAGCCCCAGCATTTT. Residues: CAWSGTGYQPQHF. The V gene is TRBV30, the J gene TRBJ1-5; 8 bases are a match to TRBD1. CDR3 length equals 13 residues. CDR1 is GTSNPN and CDR2 is SVGIG in the germline V gene (reference sequence). V gave up 5 bases and J gave up 5 bases; unmatched junction bases: 5.

This clonotype was recorded many times. The chain combines TRBV29-1 with TRBJ1-2; D ambiguous. CDR1 is SQVTM and CDR2 is ANQGSEA in the germline V gene. With 3 bases removed from V and 6 bases from J, the gap between germline ends came to 11 bases. This CDR3 contains 12 residues. The CDR3 is CSVEGRLNGYTF. The DNA of the CDR3 is TGCAGCGTTGAGGGCAGACTAAATGGCTACACCTTC.

This clonotype occurred many times. CDR3 in DNA: TGCAGCGTTGAAGATGGAGCCATAGAGCAGTTCTTC. Translating it yields CSVEDGAIEQFF. The chain is built from TRBV29-1 and TRBJ2-1, with unresolved D. The CDR3 has 12 residues. CDR1 SQVTM and CDR2 ANQGSEA come from the germline V gene. V gave up 0 bases and J gave up 10 bases, with 10 bases separating them.

V and J are TRBV9 and TRBJ1-6; D possibly corresponds to TRBD1 (5 bases). Trimming removed 0 bases from V and 9 bases from J, with 13 bases in between. Per the germline V gene, CDR1 is SGDLS and CDR2 is YYNGEE. The length of the CDR3 is 15 residues. The CDR3 reads CASSVGAQGTSPLHF. In nucleotides, the CDR3 is TGTGCCAGCAGCGTAGGTGCCCAAGGGACTTCACCCCTCCACTTT.

There are many counts of this clonotype. This sequence joins TRBV7-9 and TRBJ2-7; TRBD2 is a possible D gene (6 bases). Germline loops: CDR1 SEHNR, CDR2 FQNEAQ (reference sequence). Trimming shortened V by 1 base and J by 0 bases, and 10 bases separated the two germline ends. This CDR3 contains 15 residues. CDR3 residues: CASSLEGLSSYEQYF. CDR3 nucleotides: TGTGCCAGCAGCTTAGAGGGACTGAGCTCCTACGAGCAGTACTTC.

This sequence joins TRBV20-1 and TRBJ2-2; 7 nucleotides match TRBD2. Germline CDR1 and CDR2: DFQATT and SNEGSKA (reference sequence). V was pared by 6 bases and J by 2 bases, with 3 bases of the junction left unmatched. The CDR3 totals 13 residues. The CDR3 DNA is TGCAGTGCCGGGAGGTTCAACACCGGGGAGCTGTTTTTT. This codes for CSAGRFNTGELFF.

The sample holds a few counts of this clonotype. The V call is TRBV12-3 or TRBV12-4, the J call TRBJ2-7, with 11 bases lining up with TRBD1. CDR3 length equals 19 residues. The V segment lost 4 bases and the J segment 5 bases; nucleotides outside the gene matches: 19. The chain's CDR3 is CASSSTFRDRGERSNEQYF. The CDR3 nucleotides are TGTGCCAGCAGTTCTACCTTCCGGGACAGGGGGGAAAGGTCGAACGAGCAGTACTTC.

This clonotype was recorded at least ten times. V and J are TRBV7-9 and TRBJ1-1, with D hard to call. Germline CDR1 is SEHNR and CDR2 is FQNEAQ (reference sequence). CDR3 length: 16 residues. V lost 1 base to trimming and J lost 8 bases, with 20 bases between them. Here the CDR3 DNA reads TGTGCCAGCAGCTTAGTAGGGCAACAGACCCAGGCGGAAGCTTTCTTT. Its translation: CASSLVGQQTQAEAFF.

This clonotype was counted only a few times. The chain carries TRBV19 and TRBJ2-7, with a weak D call TRBD2 (6 bases). Germline V gene lookup returns CDR1 LNHDA and CDR2 SQIVND (reference sequence). V was shortened by 3 bases and J by 4 bases, with 13 bases between the two germline ends. This CDR3 has 14 residues. CDR3 loop: CASSMKPGRYEQYF. CDR3 sequence (DNA): TGTGCCAGTAGTATGAAGCCAGGGAGGTACGAGCAGTACTTC.

This clonotype was found many times. This chain joins TRBV29-1 and TRBJ2-3; D possibly corresponds to TRBD1 (6 bases). Germline lookup yields CDR1 SQVTM and CDR2 ANQGSEA. This CDR3 comprises 14 residues. The V gene lost 6 bases and the J gene lost 2 bases, with 15 bases spanning the gap. The CDR3 sequence: CSVAQGSTTDTQYF. As DNA, the CDR3 is TGCAGCGTCGCGCAGGGGTCTACCACAGATACGCAGTATTTT.

This clonotype has at least ten counts. The chain combines TRBV9 with TRBJ1-6, with 9 bases that match TRBD1. CDR1 and CDR2 (germline): SGDLS, YYNGEE. The V and J ends lost 0 bases and 10 bases, in that order; junction bases with no gene match: 5. This CDR3 region has 15 residues. The CDR3 region is CASSVGGQGVSPLHF. The CDR3 bases are TGTGCCAGCAGCGTAGGGGGACAGGGAGTCTCACCCCTCCACTTT.

This clonotype was seen repeatedly, ten times or more. V is TRBV11-2 and J is TRBJ1-2; D is unresolved. Trimming removed 4 bases from V and 4 bases from J, with 13 bases in between. The CDR3 totals 14 residues. Looked up from germline, CDR1 is SGHAT and CDR2 is FQNNGV. This CDR3 is CASSSPAGGYGYTF. The DNA of the CDR3 is TGTGCCAGCAGCTCCCCAGCGGGCGGCTATGGCTACACCTTC.

Note on this clonotype: One junction end does not reproduce the germline sequence, and a read error may be involved. V is TRBV4-1 and J is TRBJ1-2; 9 positions match TRBD1. The germline V gene encodes CDR1 MGHRA and CDR2 YSYEKL. CDR3 length equals 16 residues. The DNA for the CDR3 is TGTGCCAGCAGCCCTCCGACAGGGGGGAATGGCTATGGCTACACCTTC. Its protein product is CASSPPTGGNGYGYTF.

This clonotype was counted ten times or more. The chain joins TRBV6-5 to TRBJ2-7; perhaps TRBD2 as D (6 bases). The ends were cut back, 0 bases at V and 1 base at J, with 10 bases in the middle. Per the germline V gene, CDR1 is MNHEY and CDR2 is SVGAGI. The CDR3 spans 15 residues. The CDR3 region is CASSYSHGGSYEQYF. CDR3 DNA sequence: TGTGCCAGCAGTTACTCGCACGGGGGATCCTACGAGCAGTACTTC.

Ten or more counts support this clonotype. The J gene is TRBJ1-6, the V gene TRBV7-9; tentative D call: TRBD1 (5 bases). Trimming left V 0 bases short and J 7 bases short, with 16 bases between. Germline V gene data show CDR1 as SEHNR and CDR2 as FQNEAQ (reference sequence). CDR3 length equals 17 residues. This CDR3 is CASSLAVQAWGNSPLHF. CDR3 DNA: TGTGCCAGCAGCTTAGCGGTACAGGCCTGGGGGAATTCACCCCTCCACTTT.

The chain is built from TRBV27 and TRBJ1-5; 7 nucleotides align to TRBD1. The germline V gene encodes CDR1 MNHEY and CDR2 SMNVEV (reference sequence). V shed 3 bases and J 7 bases; nucleotides not matched to a gene: 3. This CDR3 is built from 13 residues. The CDR3 DNA is TGTGCCAGCAGTTTCTCGGACAGGCAGCCCCAGCATTTT. This translates into CASSFSDRQPQHF.

This clonotype was counted many times. This chain links TRBV11-2 with TRBJ2-5, with 12 bases that match TRBD2. Germline CDR1 and CDR2: SGHAT and FQNNGV. With V trimmed by 4 bases and J by 2 bases, 8 bases remained unmatched. The CDR3 is 17 residues long. CDR3 nucleotide sequence: TGTGCCAGCAGCTCGCAAGGGACTAGCGGGTGGCAAGAGACCCAGTACTTC. This sequence encodes CASSSQGTSGWQETQYF.

The V and J genes are TRBV5-5 and TRBJ1-1; perhaps TRBD1 as D (5 bases). The CDR3 is 16 residues long. The germline V and J ends were trimmed by 4 bases and 2 bases, with 18 bases remaining between them. From germline, CDR1 is SGHKS and CDR2 YYEKEE (reference sequence). Here the CDR3 reads CASSRGSGGFNTEAFF. DNA of the CDR3: TGTGCCAGCAGCCGCGGGTCGGGGGGGTTTAACACTGAAGCTTTCTTT.

The chain is built from TRBV7-9 and TRBJ1-2, with no clear D. The CDR3 covers 15 residues. Trimming shortened V by 2 bases and J by 1 base, and 11 bases separated the two germline ends. Germline lookup yields CDR1 SEHNR and CDR2 FQNEAQ (reference sequence). The chain's CDR3 is CASSLSGVDNYGYTF. DNA of the CDR3: TGTGCCAGCAGCTTAAGTGGAGTCGATAACTATGGCTACACCTTC. The full variable domain, rest sourced from reference TRBV7-9 and TRBJ1-2, is DTGVSQNPRHKITKRGQNVTFRCDPISEHNRLYWYRQTLGQGPEFLTYFQNEAQLEKSRLLSDRFSAERPKGSFSTLEIQRTEQGDSAMYLCASSLSGVDNYGYTFGSGTRLTVV.

The CDR3 here is CASSPLPTSSTNEKLFF. In DNA, the CDR3 is TGTGCCAGCTCACCACTGCCAACATCCTCAACTAATGAAAAACTGTTTTTT. The rearrangement uses TRBV18 and TRBJ1-4, with no clear D. The V gene lost 1 base and the J gene lost 0 bases, with 12 bases spanning the gap. The CDR3 is 17 residues long. CDR1 and CDR2 (germline): KGHSH, LQKENI.

This clonotype was found many times. This chain uses TRBV27 with TRBJ1-4, with D unclear. Germline assignment: CDR1 MNHEY and CDR2 SMNVEV (reference sequence). The CDR3 has 13 residues. The V and J ends lost 4 bases and 7 bases respectively, with 10 bases between them. CDR3: CASSSPDGEKLFF. The CDR3 region has the DNA TGTGCCAGCAGTTCCCCGGACGGTGAAAAACTGTTTTTT.

V is TRBV27 and J is TRBJ2-1; the match to TRBD2 covers 9 bases. The CDR3 consists of 15 residues. Germline V gene lookup returns CDR1 MNHEY and CDR2 SMNVEV (reference sequence). J was trimmed by 5 bases and V by 5 bases; bases with no gene match: 7. The CDR3 protein is CASSPGLARDNEQFF. In nucleotides, the CDR3 is TGTGCCAGCAGTCCCGGACTAGCGCGAGACAATGAGCAGTTCTTC.

This sequence joins TRBV10-3 and TRBJ2-1, with D tentatively TRBD1 or TRBD2 (5 bases each). The germline V gene encodes CDR1 ENHRY and CDR2 SYGVKD. V lost 4 bases and J lost 5, with 12 bases in between. The CDR3 has 14 residues. CDR3: CAISASVGDNEQFF. In DNA form, the CDR3 reads TGTGCCATCAGTGCTTCTGTGGGGGACAATGAGCAGTTCTTC.

The rearrangement uses TRBV2 and TRBJ1-1; D remains ambiguous. Between the trimmed V and J ends, which lost 6 bases and 0 bases, there was a span of 8 bases. Germline CDR1 reads SNHLY; CDR2 reads FYNNEI. CDR3 length: 13 amino acids. CDR3 coding DNA: TGTGCCAGCAGGGCCGAGATGAACACTGAAGCTTTCTTT. Amino acids: CASRAEMNTEAFF.